Included here is one T cell receptor beta chain sequence, with context. The sample belongs to a study of blood T cell repertoires in COVID-19. For the study at large: Sample material is recorded as cDNA or gDNA derived from T cells, B-cell-depleted T cells, or PBMCs.

Libraries were prepared by immunoSEQ multiplex PCR; TCRdb keeps only in-frame clonotypes and omits some of them. The data contain over 350,000 clones, approximately 90% of them singletons. The CDR3 extends over 14 amino acids. Looked up from germline, CDR1 is GTSNPN and CDR2 is SVGIG (reference sequence). V dropped 1 base and J dropped 4 bases, with 13 bases sitting between them. The specimen was PBMCs or T cells enriched from blood (not recorded which). The chain is built from TRBV30 and TRBJ1-2; D gene uncertain. This TCR came from a woman in her 40s who had been exposed to COVID-19. The CDR3 sequence: CAWSGEGKSYGYTF. The CDR3 bases are TGTGCCTGGAGTGGGGAGGGAAAGAGCTATGGCTACACCTTC.